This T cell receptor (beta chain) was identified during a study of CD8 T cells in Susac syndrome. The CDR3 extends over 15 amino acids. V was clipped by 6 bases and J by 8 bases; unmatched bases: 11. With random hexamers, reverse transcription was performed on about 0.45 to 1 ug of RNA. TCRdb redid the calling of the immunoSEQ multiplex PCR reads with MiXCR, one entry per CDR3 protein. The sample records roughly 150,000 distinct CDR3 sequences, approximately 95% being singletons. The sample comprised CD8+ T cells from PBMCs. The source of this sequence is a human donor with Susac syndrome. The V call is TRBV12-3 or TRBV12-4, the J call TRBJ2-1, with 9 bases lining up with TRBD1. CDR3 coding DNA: TGTGCCAGCAGCAATACAGGGGGCGAGAATGATGAGCAGTTCTTC. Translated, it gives CASSNTGGENDEQFF.